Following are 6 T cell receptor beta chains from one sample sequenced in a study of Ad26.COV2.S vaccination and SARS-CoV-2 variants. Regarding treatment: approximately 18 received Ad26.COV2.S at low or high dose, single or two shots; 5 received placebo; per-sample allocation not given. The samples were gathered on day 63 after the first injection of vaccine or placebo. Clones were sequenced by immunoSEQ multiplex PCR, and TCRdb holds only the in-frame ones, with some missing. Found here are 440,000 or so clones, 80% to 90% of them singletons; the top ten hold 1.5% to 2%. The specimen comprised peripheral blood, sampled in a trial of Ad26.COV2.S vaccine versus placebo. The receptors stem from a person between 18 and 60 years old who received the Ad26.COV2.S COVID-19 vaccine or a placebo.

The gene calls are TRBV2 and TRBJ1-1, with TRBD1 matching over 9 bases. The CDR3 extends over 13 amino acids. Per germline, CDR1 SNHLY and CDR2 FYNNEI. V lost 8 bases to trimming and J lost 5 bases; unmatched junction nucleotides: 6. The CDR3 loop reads CASSRDRETEAFF. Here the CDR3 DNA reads TGTGCCAGCTCCAGGGACAGGGAGACTGAAGCTTTCTTT.

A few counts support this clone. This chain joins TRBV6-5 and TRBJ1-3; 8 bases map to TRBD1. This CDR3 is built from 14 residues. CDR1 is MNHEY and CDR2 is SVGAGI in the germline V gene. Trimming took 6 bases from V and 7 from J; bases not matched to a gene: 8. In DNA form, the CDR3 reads TGTGCCAGCAGCCAACGGACAGGGATTAACACCATATATTTT. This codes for CASSQRTGINTIYF.

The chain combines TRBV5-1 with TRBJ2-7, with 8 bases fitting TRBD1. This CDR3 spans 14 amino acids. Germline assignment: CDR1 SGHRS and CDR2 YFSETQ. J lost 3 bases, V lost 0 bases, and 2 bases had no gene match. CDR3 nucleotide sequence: TGCGCCAGCAGCTTGGCGACAGGGGACTACGAGCAGTACTTC. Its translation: CASSLATGDYEQYF. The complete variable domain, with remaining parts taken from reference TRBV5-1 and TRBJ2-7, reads KAGVTQTPRYLIKTRGQQVTLSCSPISGHRSVSWYQQTPGQGLQFLFEYFSETQRNKGNFPGRFSGRQFSNSRSEMNVSTLELGDSALYLCASSLATGDYEQYFGPGTRLTVT.

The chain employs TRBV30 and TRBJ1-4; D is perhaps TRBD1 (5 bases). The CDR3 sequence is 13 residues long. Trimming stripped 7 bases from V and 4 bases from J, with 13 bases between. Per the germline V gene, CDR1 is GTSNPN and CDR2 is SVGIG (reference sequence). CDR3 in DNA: TGTGCCTCCAGACGGGGGGTTAATGAAAAACTGTTTTTT. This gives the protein CASRRGVNEKLFF.

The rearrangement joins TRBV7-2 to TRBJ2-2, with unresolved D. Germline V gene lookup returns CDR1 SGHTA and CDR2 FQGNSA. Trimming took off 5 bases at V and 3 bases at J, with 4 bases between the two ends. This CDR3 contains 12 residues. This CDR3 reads CASSIYTGELFF. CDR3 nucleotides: TGTGCCAGCAGCATATACACCGGGGAGCTGTTTTTT.

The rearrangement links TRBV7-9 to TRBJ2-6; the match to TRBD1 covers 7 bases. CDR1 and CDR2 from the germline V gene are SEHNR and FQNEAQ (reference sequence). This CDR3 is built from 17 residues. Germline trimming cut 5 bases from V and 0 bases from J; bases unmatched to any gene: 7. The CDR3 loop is CASSSDRAISGANVLTF. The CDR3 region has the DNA TGTGCCAGCAGCAGTGACAGGGCCATCTCTGGGGCCAACGTCCTGACTTTC.